This record covers a single TCR beta chain. The sample is drawn from a study of shared clonotypes between healthy human individuals. Deep-level running was used for the assay. Clones were read by immunoSEQ multiplex PCR, and TCRdb kept only the in-frame ones, dropping some. The sample consists of about 490,000 clones, roughly 80% of them appearing once. The germline V gene encodes CDR1 SGHTA and CDR2 FQGNSA. The CDR3 spans 18 residues. With V trimmed by 5 bases and J by 2 bases, 16 bases remained unmatched. The chain has TRBV7-2 and TRBJ1-1; 8 bases match TRBD1. The sample was PBMCs. The TCR comes from a woman in her thirties or forties in good health. Some clones in this sample may be carry-over from other donors' samples. CDR3 amino acids: CASSLRLLDRGDNTEAFF. Here the CDR3 DNA reads TGTGCCAGCAGCCTCCGGCTTCTCGACAGGGGCGATAACACTGAAGCTTTCTTT.